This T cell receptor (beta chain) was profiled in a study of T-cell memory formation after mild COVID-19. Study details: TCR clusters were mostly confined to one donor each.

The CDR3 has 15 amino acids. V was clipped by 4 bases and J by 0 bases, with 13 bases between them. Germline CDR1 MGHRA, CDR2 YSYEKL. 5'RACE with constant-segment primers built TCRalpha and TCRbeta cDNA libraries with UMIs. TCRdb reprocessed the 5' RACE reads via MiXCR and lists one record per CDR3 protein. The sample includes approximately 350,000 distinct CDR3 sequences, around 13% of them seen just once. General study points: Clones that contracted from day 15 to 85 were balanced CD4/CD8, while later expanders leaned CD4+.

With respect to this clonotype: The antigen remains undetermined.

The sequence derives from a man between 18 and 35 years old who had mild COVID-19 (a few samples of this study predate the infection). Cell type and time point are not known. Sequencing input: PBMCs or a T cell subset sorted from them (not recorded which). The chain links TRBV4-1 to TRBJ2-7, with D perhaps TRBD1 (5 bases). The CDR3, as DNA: TGCGCCAGCAGCCCACAGGATAGGAGCTCCTACGAGCAGTACTTC. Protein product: CASSPQDRSSYEQYF.